This T cell receptor (beta chain) was obtained from a study of blood T cell repertoires in COVID-19. Study processing details: Amplification from reference gene primers served as the basis for estimated nucleated cell counts. Data came from immunoSEQ multiplex PCR; TCRdb stores just in-frame clones and leaves some out. Clone size and the V and J calls come from that table; the DNA yielded D and trimming. The sample has around 200,000 clones, 75% to 90% seen once. CDR1 is LGHDT and CDR2 is YNNKEL in the germline V gene (reference sequence). The trim removed 6 bases at V and 3 bases at J, leaving 5 bases unmatched. This CDR3 region has 14 residues.

The rearrangement joins TRBV3-1 (or the pseudogene TRBV3-2) to TRBJ1-3; 7 positions agree with TRBD1. The sequencing sample was made of PBMCs or T cells enriched from blood (not recorded which). The clonotype was recovered from a middle-aged man who had recovered from COVID-19. CDR3 sequence (DNA): TGTGCCAGCAGTGATACAGGGGATGGAAACACCATATATTTT. Amino acid sequence: CASSDTGDGNTIYF.